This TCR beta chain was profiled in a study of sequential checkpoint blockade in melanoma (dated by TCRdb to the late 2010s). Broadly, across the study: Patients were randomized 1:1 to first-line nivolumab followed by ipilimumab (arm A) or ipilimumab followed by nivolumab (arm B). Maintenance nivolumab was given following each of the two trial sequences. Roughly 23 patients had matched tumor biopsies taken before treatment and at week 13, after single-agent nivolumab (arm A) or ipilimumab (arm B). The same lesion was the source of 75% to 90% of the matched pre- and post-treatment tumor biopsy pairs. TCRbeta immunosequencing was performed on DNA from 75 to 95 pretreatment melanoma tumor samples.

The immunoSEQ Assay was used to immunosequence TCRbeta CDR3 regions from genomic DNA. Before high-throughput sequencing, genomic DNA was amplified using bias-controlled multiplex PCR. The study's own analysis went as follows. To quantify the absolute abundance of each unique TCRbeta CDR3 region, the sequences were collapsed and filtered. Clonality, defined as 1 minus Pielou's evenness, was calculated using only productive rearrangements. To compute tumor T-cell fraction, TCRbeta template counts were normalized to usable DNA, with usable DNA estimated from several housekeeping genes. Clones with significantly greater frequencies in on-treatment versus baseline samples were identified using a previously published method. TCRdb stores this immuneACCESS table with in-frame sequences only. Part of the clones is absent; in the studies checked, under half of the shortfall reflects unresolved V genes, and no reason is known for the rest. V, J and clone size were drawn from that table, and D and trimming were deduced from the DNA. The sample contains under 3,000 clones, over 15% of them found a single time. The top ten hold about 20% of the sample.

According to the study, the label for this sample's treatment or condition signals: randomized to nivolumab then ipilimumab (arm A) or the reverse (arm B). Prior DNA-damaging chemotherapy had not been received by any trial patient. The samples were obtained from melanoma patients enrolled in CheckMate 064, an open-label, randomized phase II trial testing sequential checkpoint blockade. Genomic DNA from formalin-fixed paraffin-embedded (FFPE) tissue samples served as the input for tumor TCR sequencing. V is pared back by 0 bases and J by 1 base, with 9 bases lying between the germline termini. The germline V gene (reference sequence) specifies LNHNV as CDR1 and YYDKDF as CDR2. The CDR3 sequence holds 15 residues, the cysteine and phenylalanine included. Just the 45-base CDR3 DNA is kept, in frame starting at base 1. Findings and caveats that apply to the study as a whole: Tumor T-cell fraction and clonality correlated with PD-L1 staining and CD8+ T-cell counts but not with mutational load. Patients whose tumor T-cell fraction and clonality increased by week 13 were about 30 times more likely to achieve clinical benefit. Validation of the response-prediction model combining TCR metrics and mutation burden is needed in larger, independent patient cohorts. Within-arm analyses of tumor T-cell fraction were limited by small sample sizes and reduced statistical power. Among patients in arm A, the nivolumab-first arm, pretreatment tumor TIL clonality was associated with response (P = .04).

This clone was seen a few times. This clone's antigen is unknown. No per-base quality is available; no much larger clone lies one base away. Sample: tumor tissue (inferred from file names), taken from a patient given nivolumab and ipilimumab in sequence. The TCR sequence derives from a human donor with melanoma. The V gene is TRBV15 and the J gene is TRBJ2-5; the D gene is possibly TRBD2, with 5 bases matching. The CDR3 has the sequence CATSREGLAQETQYF. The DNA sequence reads TGTGCCACCAGCAGAGAAGGTCTAGCCCAAGAGACCCAGTACTTC.